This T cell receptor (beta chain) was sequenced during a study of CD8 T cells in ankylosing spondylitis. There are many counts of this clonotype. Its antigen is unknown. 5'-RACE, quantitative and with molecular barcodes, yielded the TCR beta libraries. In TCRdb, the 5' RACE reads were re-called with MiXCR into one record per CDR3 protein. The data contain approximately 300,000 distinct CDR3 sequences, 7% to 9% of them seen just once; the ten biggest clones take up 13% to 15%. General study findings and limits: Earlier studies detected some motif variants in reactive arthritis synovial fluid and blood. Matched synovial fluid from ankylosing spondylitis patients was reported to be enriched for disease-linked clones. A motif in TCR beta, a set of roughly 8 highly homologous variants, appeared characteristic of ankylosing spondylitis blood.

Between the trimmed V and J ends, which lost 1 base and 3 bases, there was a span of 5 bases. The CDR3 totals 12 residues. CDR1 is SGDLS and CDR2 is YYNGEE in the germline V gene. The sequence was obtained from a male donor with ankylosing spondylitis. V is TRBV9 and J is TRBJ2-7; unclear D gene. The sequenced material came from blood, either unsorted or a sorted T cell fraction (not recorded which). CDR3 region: CASSVNNYEQYF. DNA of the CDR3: TGTGCCAGCAGCGTAAATAACTACGAGCAGTACTTC.